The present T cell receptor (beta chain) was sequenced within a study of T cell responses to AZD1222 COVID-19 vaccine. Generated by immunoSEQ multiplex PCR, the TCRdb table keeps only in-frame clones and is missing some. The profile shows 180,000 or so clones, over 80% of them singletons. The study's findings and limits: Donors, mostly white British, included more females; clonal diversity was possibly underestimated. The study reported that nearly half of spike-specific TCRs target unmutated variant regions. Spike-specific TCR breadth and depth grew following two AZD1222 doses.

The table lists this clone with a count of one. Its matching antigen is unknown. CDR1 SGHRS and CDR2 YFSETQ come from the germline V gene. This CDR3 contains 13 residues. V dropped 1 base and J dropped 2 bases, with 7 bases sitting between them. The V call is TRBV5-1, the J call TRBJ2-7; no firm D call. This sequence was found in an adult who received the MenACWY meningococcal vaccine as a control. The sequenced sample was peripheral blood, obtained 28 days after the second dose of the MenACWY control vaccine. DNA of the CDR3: TGCGCCAGCAGCTTGACAGCCACCTACGAGCAGTACTTC. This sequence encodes CASSLTATYEQYF.